This T cell receptor (beta chain) came from a study of shared clonotypes between healthy human individuals. On the study more broadly: Aged 18 to 49, the donors were two women and three men. Study-wide findings and caveats: A limitation of the genetic and exposure-history diversity represented arose from few donors.

About this clone: What it binds is not known.

Germline CDR1 is MDHEN and CDR2 is SYDVKM. Trimming shortened V by 8 bases and J by 0 bases, and 15 bases separated the two germline ends. The CDR3 has 15 residues. It was at deep level that the assay was run. Original methodology: ImmunoSEQ sequences covered only the junction and lacked quality scores; filtering therefore differed. The protocol was immunoSEQ multiplex PCR, while the TCRdb copy is restricted to in-frame clones and leaves out a portion. V and J calls and clone size are given by that table; D and trimming were obtained from the DNA. This table has under 1,900,000 clones, around 98.5% appearing once.

This sequence joins TRBV28 and TRBJ2-3; TRBD2 is a possible D gene (6 bases). This receptor was identified in a man younger than 45 in good health. Sequencing was carried out using naive CD4+ T cells sorted from blood. As for subset: CD45RA+ positively selected. CDR3: CASSPLAPSTDTQYF. DNA for the CDR3: TGTGCCAGCTCCCCGCTAGCGCCTAGCACAGATACGCAGTATTTT.